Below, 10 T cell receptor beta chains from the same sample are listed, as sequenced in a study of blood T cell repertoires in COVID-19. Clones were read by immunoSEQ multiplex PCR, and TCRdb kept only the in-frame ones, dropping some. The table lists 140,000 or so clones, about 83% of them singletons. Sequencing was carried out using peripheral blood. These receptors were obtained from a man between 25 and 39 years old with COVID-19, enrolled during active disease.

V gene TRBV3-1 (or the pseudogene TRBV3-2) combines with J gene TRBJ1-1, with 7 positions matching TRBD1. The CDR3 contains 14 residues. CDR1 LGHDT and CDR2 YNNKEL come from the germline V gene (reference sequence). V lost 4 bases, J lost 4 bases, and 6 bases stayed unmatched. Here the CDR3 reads CASSPQGWITEAFF. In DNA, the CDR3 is TGTGCCAGCAGCCCACAGGGGTGGATCACTGAAGCTTTCTTT.

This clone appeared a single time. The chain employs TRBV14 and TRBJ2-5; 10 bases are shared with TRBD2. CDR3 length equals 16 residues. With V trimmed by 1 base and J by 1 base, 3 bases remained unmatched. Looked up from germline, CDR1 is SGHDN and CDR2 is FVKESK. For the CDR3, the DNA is TGTGCCAGCAGCCAAGGGAGGACTAGCGGCCAAGAGACCCAGTACTTC. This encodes CASSQGRTSGQETQYF.

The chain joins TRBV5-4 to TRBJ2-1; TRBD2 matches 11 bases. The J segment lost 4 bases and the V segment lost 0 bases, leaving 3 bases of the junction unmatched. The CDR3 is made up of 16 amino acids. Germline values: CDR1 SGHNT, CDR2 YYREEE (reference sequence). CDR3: CASSLGGLAAYNEQFF. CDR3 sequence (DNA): TGTGCCAGCAGCTTGGGGGGACTAGCGGCATACAATGAGCAGTTCTTC.

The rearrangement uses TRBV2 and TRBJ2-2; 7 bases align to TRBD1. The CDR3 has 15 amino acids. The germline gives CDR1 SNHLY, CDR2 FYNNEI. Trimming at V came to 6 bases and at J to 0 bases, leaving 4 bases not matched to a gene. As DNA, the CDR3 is TGTGCCAGCAGCGCAACAGGGGCGAACACCGGGGAGCTGTTTTTT. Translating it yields CASSATGANTGELFF.

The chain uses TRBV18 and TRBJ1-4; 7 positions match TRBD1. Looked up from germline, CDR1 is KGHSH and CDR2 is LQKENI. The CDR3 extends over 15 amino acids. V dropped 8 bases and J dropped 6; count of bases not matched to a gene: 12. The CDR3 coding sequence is TGTGCCAGCCTAAGTGGAGTAGGGGGCTATGAAAAACTGTTTTTT. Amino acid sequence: CASLSGVGGYEKLFF.

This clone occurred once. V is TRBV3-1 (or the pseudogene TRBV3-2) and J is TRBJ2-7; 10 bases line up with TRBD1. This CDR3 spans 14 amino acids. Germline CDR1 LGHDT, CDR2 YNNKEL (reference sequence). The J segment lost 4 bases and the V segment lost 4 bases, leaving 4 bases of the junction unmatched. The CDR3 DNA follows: TGTGCCAGCAGCCGAGACAGGGGGCGTTACGAGCAGTACTTC. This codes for CASSRDRGRYEQYF.

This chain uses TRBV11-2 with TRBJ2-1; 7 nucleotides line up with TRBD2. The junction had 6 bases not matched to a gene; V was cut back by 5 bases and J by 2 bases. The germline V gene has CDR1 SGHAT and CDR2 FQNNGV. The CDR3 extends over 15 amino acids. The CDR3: CASSPSSGAYNEQFF. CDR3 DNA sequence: TGTGCCAGCAGCCCGTCTAGCGGAGCCTACAATGAGCAGTTCTTC.

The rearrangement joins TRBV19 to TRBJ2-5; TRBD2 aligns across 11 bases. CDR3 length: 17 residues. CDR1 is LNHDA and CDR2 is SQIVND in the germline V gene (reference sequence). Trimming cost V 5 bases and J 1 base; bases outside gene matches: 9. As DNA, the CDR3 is TGTGCCAGTAGTTCCCGACTAGCGGGGTACCGCCAAGAGACCCAGTACTTC. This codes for CASSSRLAGYRQETQYF. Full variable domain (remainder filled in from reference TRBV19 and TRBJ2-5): DGGITQSPKYLFRKEGQNVTLSCEQNLNHDAMYWYRQDPGQGLRLIYYSQIVNDFQKGDIAEGYSVSREKKESFPLTVTSAQKNPTAFYLCASSSRLAGYRQETQYFGPGTRLLVL.

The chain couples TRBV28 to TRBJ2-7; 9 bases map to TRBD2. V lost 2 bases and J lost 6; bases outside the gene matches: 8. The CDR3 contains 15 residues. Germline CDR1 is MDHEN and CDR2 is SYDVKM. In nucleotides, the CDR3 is TGTGCCAGCAGTTTAGACCCTAGCGGGGCCTCCGAGCAGTACTTC. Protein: CASSLDPSGASEQYF.

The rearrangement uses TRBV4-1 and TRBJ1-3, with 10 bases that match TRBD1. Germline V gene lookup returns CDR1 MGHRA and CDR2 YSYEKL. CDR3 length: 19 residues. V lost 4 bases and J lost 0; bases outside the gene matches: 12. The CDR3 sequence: CASSRDRDRGHLSGNTIYF. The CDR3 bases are TGCGCCAGCAGCCGAGACCGGGACAGGGGCCACCTCTCTGGAAACACCATATATTTT.